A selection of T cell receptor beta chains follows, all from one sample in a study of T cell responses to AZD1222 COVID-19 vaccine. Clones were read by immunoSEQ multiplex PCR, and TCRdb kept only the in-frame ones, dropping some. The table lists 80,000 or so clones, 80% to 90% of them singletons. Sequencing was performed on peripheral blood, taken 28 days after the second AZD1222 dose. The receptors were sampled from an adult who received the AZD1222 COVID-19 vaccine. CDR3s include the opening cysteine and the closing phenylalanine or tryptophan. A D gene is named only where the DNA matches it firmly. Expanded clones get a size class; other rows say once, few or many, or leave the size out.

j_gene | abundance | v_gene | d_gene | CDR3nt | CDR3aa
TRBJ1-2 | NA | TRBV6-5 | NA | TGTGCCAGCAGATTTGACAGGAGGTCTCCGGGCTACACCTTC | CASRFDRRSPGYTF
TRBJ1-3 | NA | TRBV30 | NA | TGTGCCTGGAGCAAGGGAACTGGAAACACCATATATTTT | CAWSKGTGNTIYF
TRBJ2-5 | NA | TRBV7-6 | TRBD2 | TGTGCCAGCAGCTTAGTTGGCTCCGCTCTGACGGGGCGGGGGGGCGTAGAGACCCAGTACTTC | CASSLVGSALTGRGGVETQYF
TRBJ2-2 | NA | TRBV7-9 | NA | TGTGCCAGCAGCTTAGTATGGCCGAGCGGGGAGCTGTTTTTT | CASSLVWPSGELFF
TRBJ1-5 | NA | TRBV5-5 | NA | TGTGCCAGCAGCTTGGTTCTCAGCACCTATCAGCCCCAGCATTTT | CASSLVLSTYQPQHF
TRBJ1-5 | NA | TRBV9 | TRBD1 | TGTGCCAGCAGCGTTACAGGGGGAGGTCAGCCCCAGCATTTT | CASSVTGGGQPQHF
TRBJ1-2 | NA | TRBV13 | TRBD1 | TGTGCCAGCAGCGCCGACAGGGGTGGCTACACCTTC | CASSADRGGYTF
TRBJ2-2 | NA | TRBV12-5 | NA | TGTGCTAGTGGTTTTGGCCAGGCTGGCACCGGGGAGCTGTTTTTT | CASGFGQAGTGELFF
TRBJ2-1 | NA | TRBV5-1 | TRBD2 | TGCGCCAGCAGCTCCGGGACTAGGGGACTCAATGAGCAGTTCTTC | CASSSGTRGLNEQFF
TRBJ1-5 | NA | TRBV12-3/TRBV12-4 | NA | TGTGCCAGCAGTAGCAGGGTCAATCAGCCCCAGCATTTT | CASSSRVNQPQHF
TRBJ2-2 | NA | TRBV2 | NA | TGTGCCAGCAGTGATTCCAGAAACACCGGGGAGCTGTTTTTT | CASSDSRNTGELFF
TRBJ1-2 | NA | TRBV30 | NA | TGTGCCTGGAGTCCAGGAGGCTATGGCTACACCTTC | CAWSPGGYGYTF
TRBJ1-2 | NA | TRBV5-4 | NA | TGTGCCAGCAGCCCAGGGAAGGGCGGACAGATGAACTATGGCTACACCTTC | CASSPGKGGQMNYGYTF
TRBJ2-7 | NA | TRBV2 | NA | TGTGCCAGCACCTCAGTCGGGCGGAACTCCTACGAGCAGTACTTC | CASTSVGRNSYEQYF
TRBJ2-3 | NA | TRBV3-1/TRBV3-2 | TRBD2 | TGTGCCAGCAGCCAAGCTGGTCGGGGGGGCACAGATACGCAGTATTTT | CASSQAGRGGTDTQYF
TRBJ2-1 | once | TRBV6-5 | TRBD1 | TGTGCCAGCAGGGGACAGACCCAACTAGGAAATGAGCAGTTCTTC | CASRGQTQLGNEQFF
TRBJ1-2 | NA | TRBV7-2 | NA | TGTGCCAGCAGATCCCCGGAGTCCGGGGCAGGGGGCTACACCTTC | CASRSPESGAGGYTF
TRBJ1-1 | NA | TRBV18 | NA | TGTGCCAGCTCCGGGCTAGTAGGGAACACTGAAGCTTTCTTT | CASSGLVGNTEAFF
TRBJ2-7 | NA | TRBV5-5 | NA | TGTGCCAGCAGCTTAGGTCCGGGATACTCCTACGAGCAGTACTTC | CASSLGPGYSYEQYF
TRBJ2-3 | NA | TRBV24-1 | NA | TGTGCCACCAGTGCCCACCGGACAGCTAGCACAGATACGCAGTATTTT | CATSAHRTASTDTQYF
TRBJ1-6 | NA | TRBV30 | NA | TGTGCCTGGAGCGTCGGGTTTGGTTCACCCCTCCACTTT | CAWSVGFGSPLHF
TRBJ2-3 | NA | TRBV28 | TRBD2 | TGTGCCAGCAGTACTAGCGGGGGGGGCCCAGATACGCAGTATTTT | CASSTSGGGPDTQYF
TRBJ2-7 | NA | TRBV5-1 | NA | TGCGCCAGCAGCCCGGCCGGGCAGCCCTACGAGCAGTACTTC | CASSPAGQPYEQYF
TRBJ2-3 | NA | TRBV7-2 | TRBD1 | TGTGCCAGCAACAGACAGGGATCCACAGATACGCAGTATTTT | CASNRQGSTDTQYF
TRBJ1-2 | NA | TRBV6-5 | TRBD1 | TGTGCCAGCAGTTATGGGGGACAGGTATATGGCTACACCTTC | CASSYGGQVYGYTF
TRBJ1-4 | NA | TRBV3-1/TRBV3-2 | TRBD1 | TGTGCCAGCAGCCAAATACGGACAGGAGAAAAACTGTTTTTT | CASSQIRTGEKLFF
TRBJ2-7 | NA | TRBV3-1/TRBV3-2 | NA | TGTGCCAGCAGCCAAGACAGGGGGGGATACTACGAGCAGTACTTC | CASSQDRGGYYEQYF